One sample yielded the 8 T cell receptor beta chains listed below, sequenced in a study of blood T cell repertoires in COVID-19. Some clones are missing from TCRdb's copy, which holds only in-frame ones; the method was immunoSEQ multiplex PCR. Altogether around 270,000 clones are present, around 80% being singletons, with the ten largest covering less than 5%. The sequencing input was peripheral blood. The receptors derive from a man in his 60s with acute or convalescent COVID-19.

The chain is built from TRBV6-6 and TRBJ2-3, with D possibly matching TRBD2 (6 bases). The length of the CDR3 is 14 residues. The ends were cut back, 0 bases at V and 4 bases at J, with 8 bases in the middle. From germline, CDR1 is MNHNY and CDR2 SVGAGI (reference sequence). CDR3 sequence reads: CASSYSPGADTQYF. The DNA for the CDR3 is TGTGCCAGCAGTTACTCCCCGGGGGCAGATACGCAGTATTTT.

Only a few counts were recorded for this clone. The chain is built from TRBV28 and TRBJ1-1; 7 positions agree with TRBD1. The germline V gene encodes CDR1 MDHEN and CDR2 SYDVKM. The CDR3 consists of 14 residues. J gave up 8 bases and V 3 bases, and 9 bases lay outside the gene matches. The CDR3 region is CASSFVKGTAEAFF. CDR3 coding DNA: TGTGCCAGCAGTTTTGTAAAGGGGACAGCCGAAGCTTTCTTT.

The genes are TRBV6-6 and TRBJ2-1; the match to TRBD1 covers 8 bases. The germline CDR1 and CDR2 sequences are MNHNY and SVGAGI (reference sequence). V shed 5 bases and J 9 bases; nucleotides not matched to a gene: 12. This CDR3 has 15 amino acids. The CDR3 sequence: CASSVNRGNRVEQFF. The CDR3 nucleotides read TGTGCCAGCAGTGTAAACAGGGGGAATAGGGTTGAGCAGTTCTTC.

The V call is TRBV3-1 (or the pseudogene TRBV3-2), the J call TRBJ2-7; unclear D gene. Germline V gene sequence: CDR1 LGHDT, CDR2 YNNKEL (reference sequence). Trimming stripped 4 bases from V and 6 bases from J, with 16 bases between. This CDR3 contains 14 residues. CDR3 protein: CASSPRSSNSEQYF. DNA for the CDR3: TGTGCCAGCAGCCCCCGGAGCAGTAACTCCGAGCAGTACTTC.

In nucleotides, the CDR3 is TGCGCCAGCAGCTTGGGGACAGGGGGCTTGACTGAAGCTTTCTTT. Its protein is CASSLGTGGLTEAFF. This chain links TRBV5-1 with TRBJ1-1; 11 bases line up with TRBD1. Germline V gene data show CDR1 as SGHRS and CDR2 as YFSETQ. This CDR3 spans 15 amino acids. V was clipped by 0 bases and J by 5 bases; unmatched bases: 3.

The chain recombines TRBV28 with TRBJ1-1; no firm D call. The CDR3 covers 12 residues. Germline CDR1 MDHEN, CDR2 SYDVKM. V was cut by 5 bases and J by 4 bases, with 8 bases left in between. The CDR3 protein is CASSQQPTEAFF. The CDR3 DNA reads TGTGCCAGCAGTCAACAGCCCACTGAAGCTTTCTTT.

The chain is built from TRBV7-9 and TRBJ2-7; 7 bases are a match to TRBD1. The germline V gene has CDR1 SEHNR and CDR2 FQNEAQ (reference sequence). The junction had 12 bases not matched to a gene; V was cut back by 5 bases and J by 2 bases. There are 16 residues in the CDR3. The CDR3 region is CASSPGIGGAPYEQYF. The CDR3 DNA follows: TGTGCCAGCAGCCCTGGGATAGGGGGCGCCCCCTACGAGCAGTACTTC.

The rearrangement links TRBV4-3 to TRBJ2-7; TRBD2 aligns across 9 bases. This CDR3 spans 15 amino acids. Trimming took 0 bases from V and 6 from J; bases not matched to a gene: 6. The germline V gene has CDR1 LGHNA and CDR2 YSLEER. CDR3 nucleotide sequence: TGCGCCAGCAGCCAAGATCTGGGACTAGCCGGCGAGCAGTACTTC. Translated, it gives CASSQDLGLAGEQYF.